Listed below are T cell receptor beta chains from one sample, sequenced in a study of CD8 T cells in Susac syndrome. A single record per CDR3 protein comes from TCRdb applying MiXCR to the immunoSEQ multiplex PCR reads. The profile shows some 110,000 distinct CDR3 sequences, nearly 96% of them singletons. The source material was CD4+ T cells from PBMCs. These receptors came from a human donor with Susac syndrome. The CDR3 runs from the conserved cysteine through the conserved F or W. The D gene is left open where the match is weak. The size entry is marked missing in some rows and otherwise reads once, few, many or a size class.

length: 15
size: -
J: TRBJ1-1
D: TRBD1
V: TRBV4-2
CDR3: CASSLRGQGNTEAFF
DNA: TGTGCCAGCAGCCTTAGGGGACAGGGGAACACTGAAGCTTTCTTT

length: 15
size: once
J: TRBJ2-7
D: -
V: TRBV2
CDR3: CASNMDSQSSYEQYF
DNA: TGTGCCAGCAACATGGACAGCCAAAGCTCCTACGAGCAGTACTTC

length: 12
size: -
J: TRBJ1-5
D: -
V: TRBV30
CDR3: CAWAQGAGPQHF
DNA: TGTGCCTGGGCTCAAGGCGCGGGGCCCCAGCATTTT

length: 14
size: -
J: TRBJ2-7
D: TRBD2
V: TRBV13
CDR3: CASPRTRGFYEQYF
DNA: TGTGCCAGCCCTAGGACTAGGGGCTTCTACGAGCAGTACTTC

length: 16
size: -
J: TRBJ2-3
D: -
V: TRBV6-5
CDR3: CASSYSIAAPTDTQYF
DNA: TGTGCCAGCAGTTACTCGATAGCCGCCCCCACAGATACGCAGTATTTT

length: 14
size: -
J: TRBJ2-1
D: -
V: TRBV20-1
CDR3: CSARGLIGRNEQFF
DNA: TGCAGTGCTAGAGGATTGATAGGCCGGAATGAGCAGTTCTTC

length: 14
size: few
J: TRBJ1-1
D: -
V: TRBV28
CDR3: CASSLEGGNTEAFF
DNA: TGTGCCAGCAGTTTGGAGGGGGGGAACACTGAAGCTTTCTTT

length: 13
size: -
J: TRBJ2-5
D: -
V: TRBV5-1
CDR3: CASSSRGQETQYF
DNA: TGCGCCAGCAGCTCACGGGGACAAGAGACCCAGTACTTC

length: 16
size: -
J: TRBJ1-5
D: TRBD1
V: TRBV12-3/TRBV12-4
CDR3: CASSFWDRDGNQPQHF
DNA: TGTGCCAGCAGTTTCTGGGACAGGGACGGCAATCAGCCCCAGCATTTT

length: 15
size: -
J: TRBJ2-4
D: TRBD1
V: TRBV4-1
CDR3: CASSHPGGGKNIQYF
DNA: TGCGCCAGCAGCCACCCAGGGGGCGGGAAAAACATTCAGTACTTC

length: 12
size: -
J: TRBJ2-3
D: TRBD2
V: TRBV29-1
CDR3: CSVDSGADTQYF
DNA: TGCAGCGTTGATAGCGGGGCAGATACGCAGTATTTT

length: 14
size: -
J: TRBJ1-1
D: TRBD1
V: TRBV29-1
CDR3: CSVGQGQQNTEAFF
DNA: TGCAGCGTTGGACAGGGTCAACAAAACACTGAAGCTTTCTTT

length: 15
size: -
J: TRBJ1-5
D: TRBD1
V: TRBV3-1
CDR3: CASSLRQGYNQPQHF
DNA: TGTGCCAGCAGCCTTCGACAGGGGTACAATCAGCCCCAGCATTTT

length: 14
size: -
J: TRBJ1-1
D: -
V: TRBV28
CDR3: CASGSRGRSTEAFF
DNA: TGTGCCAGCGGCTCTAGGGGGAGGTCCACTGAAGCTTTCTTT

length: 14
size: -
J: TRBJ2-1
D: -
V: TRBV20-1
CDR3: CSARAAGYYNEQFF
DNA: TGCAGTGCTAGAGCGGCGGGATACTACAATGAGCAGTTCTTC

length: 14
size: -
J: TRBJ2-3
D: -
V: TRBV12-3/TRBV12-4
CDR3: CASSLGGGADTQYF
DNA: TGTGCCAGCAGCTTAGGGGGAGGAGCAGATACGCAGTATTTT